Below are 30 T cell receptor beta chains sequenced from a single sample in a study of blood T cell repertoires in COVID-19. Here immunoSEQ multiplex PCR was the method, and the copy in TCRdb shows in-frame clones only, minus some. The top ten hold around 5.8% of the sample, which has a few hundred thousand clones, about nine tenths seen once. The sequenced material came from peripheral blood. These receptors were collected from a woman aged 45 to 65 with COVID-19, enrolled during active disease.

The chain combines TRBV7-3 with TRBJ1-1, with D maybe TRBD1 (5 bases). In germline, CDR1 is SGHTA, CDR2 FQGTGA. V lost 5 bases and J 2 bases, leaving 9 bases between the germline ends. The CDR3 runs to 13 residues. The CDR3 sequence: CASSRQGNTEAFF. The DNA of the CDR3 is TGTGCCAGCAGCAGGCAGGGAAACACTGAAGCTTTCTTT. Looking up the rest from reference TRBV7-3 and TRBJ1-1 gives the full variable domain: GAGVSQTPSNKVTEKGKYVELRCDPISGHTALYWYRQSLGQGPEFLIYFQGTGAADDSGLPNDRFFAVRPEGSVSTLKIQRTERGDSAVYLCASSRQGNTEAFFGQGTRLTVV.

This clone occurred once. The chain has TRBV2 and TRBJ2-5; tentatively, D is TRBD1 (6 bases). In germline, CDR1 is SNHLY, CDR2 FYNNEI. The CDR3 totals 14 residues. V lost 3 bases, J lost 7 bases, and 15 bases lay in between. The CDR3 DNA is TGTGCCAGCAGTGACGGAGTTACCAGGGGGACCCAGTACTTC. Translated: CASSDGVTRGTQYF.

This chain connects TRBV30 to TRBJ1-2, with unresolved D. V dropped 0 bases and J dropped 8 bases, with 13 bases sitting between them. The CDR3 loop spans 13 amino acids. CDR1 GTSNPN and CDR2 SVGIG come from the germline V gene (reference sequence). The CDR3 loop is CAWSVSRAGGYTF. In nucleotides, the CDR3 is TGTGCCTGGAGTGTATCGAGGGCGGGGGGCTACACCTTC. The whole variable domain, filled in from reference TRBV30 and TRBJ1-2, reads SQTIHQWPATLVQPVGSPLSLECTVEGTSNPNLYWYRQAAGRGLQLLFYSVGIGQISSEVPQNLSASRPQDRQFILSSKKLLLSDSGFYLCAWSVSRAGGYTFGSGTRLTVV.

This chain links TRBV24-1 with TRBJ2-1; 13 nucleotides agree with TRBD2. Germline V gene data show CDR1 as KGHDR and CDR2 as SFDVKD. The junction had 8 bases not matched to a gene; V was cut back by 4 bases and J by 0 bases. The CDR3 has 19 amino acids. CDR3 coding DNA: TGTGCCACCAGTGACCCCGGGACTAGCGGGAAAAGCTCCTACAATGAGCAGTTCTTC. Encoded protein: CATSDPGTSGKSSYNEQFF.

V is TRBV5-1 and J is TRBJ2-3; TRBD1 matches 11 bases. Trimming removed 0 bases from V and 2 bases from J; junction bases left unmatched: 5. Germline CDR1 reads SGHRS; CDR2 reads YFSETQ. This CDR3 region has 17 residues. The DNA for the CDR3 is TGCGCCAGCAGCTTGGAAGGGACAGGGGGACCCACAGATACGCAGTATTTT. Translated, it gives CASSLEGTGGPTDTQYF.

This clone was seen a single time. CDR3 residues: CASSLEGALKRPQHF. CDR3 nucleotides: TGTGCCAGCAGCTTAGAGGGGGCTCTGAAGAGGCCCCAGCATTTT. This sequence joins TRBV7-2 and TRBJ1-5; 7 nucleotides align to TRBD1. This CDR3 comprises 15 residues. V dropped 1 base and J dropped 9; count of bases not matched to a gene: 9. Germline V gives CDR1 SGHTA, CDR2 FQGNSA.

The rearrangement links TRBV12-3 or TRBV12-4 to TRBJ2-5; D remains unclear. V was pared by 6 bases and J by 7 bases, with 12 bases between. The CDR3 is made up of 12 amino acids. The CDR3 DNA reads TGTGCCAGCAGGCGTTTCTTTGGGACCCAGTACTTC. It codes for CASRRFFGTQYF.

The chain uses TRBV5-1 and TRBJ1-6; 9 bases are shared with TRBD1. After removal of 4 bases from V and 8 bases from J, the junction contained 4 bases not matched to a gene. CDR3 length: 14 residues. Germline CDR1 reads SGHRS; CDR2 reads YFSETQ. CDR3 residues: CASSPGTGYSPLHF. The CDR3 nucleotides are TGCGCCAGCAGCCCCGGGACAGGGTATTCACCCCTCCACTTT.

The DNA of the CDR3 is TGTGCCAGCAGCTTTAACAGGGGCAACGGAAACACCATATATTTT. The encoded protein is CASSFNRGNGNTIYF. This chain links TRBV5-4 with TRBJ1-3; TRBD1 agrees at 7 bases. The germline V gene has CDR1 SGHNT and CDR2 YYREEE (reference sequence). J gave up 4 bases and V 2 bases, and 6 bases lay outside the gene matches. The CDR3 is made up of 15 amino acids.

This sequence joins TRBV5-1 and TRBJ1-2, with TRBD1 matching over 10 bases. The CDR3 loop spans 16 amino acids. Germline V lookup: CDR1 SGHRS, CDR2 YFSETQ. The trim removed 4 bases at V and 7 bases at J, leaving 13 bases unmatched. In DNA form, the CDR3 reads TGCGCCAGCAGCCTGGGACAGGGGCGAGATTTTCCTGGCTACACCTTC. Translating gives CASSLGQGRDFPGYTF.

The chain recombines TRBV7-2 with TRBJ2-3; D ambiguous. The CDR3 is 13 residues long. Germline V gene lookup returns CDR1 SGHTA and CDR2 FQGNSA. Deletions cut 4 bases from V and 1 base from J, with 6 bases between. The CDR3 is CASSYLGTDTQYF. As DNA, the CDR3 is TGTGCCAGCAGCTATCTAGGCACAGATACGCAGTATTTT.

V gene TRBV11-3 combines with J gene TRBJ2-7; 7 nucleotides line up with TRBD2. Trimming at V came to 1 base and at J to 3 bases, leaving 3 bases not matched to a gene. CDR1 is SGHNT, CDR2 YENEEA, per germline. The CDR3 runs to 14 residues. CDR3 bases: TGTGCCAGCAGCTTAGGCCTAGCGGTCTACGAGCAGTACTTC. Translation gives CASSLGLAVYEQYF.

This clone was found a few times. The V gene is TRBV6-5, the J gene TRBJ2-7, with 7 bases matching TRBD2. The CDR3 runs to 16 residues. Germline trimming cut 0 bases from V and 4 bases from J; bases unmatched to any gene: 9. Germline V gene data show CDR1 as MNHEY and CDR2 as SVGAGI. The CDR3 nucleotides are TGTGCCAGCAGTTACTCGAGATGGGAGGGCCATTACGAGCAGTACTTC. This translates into CASSYSRWEGHYEQYF.

J is TRBJ2-1 and V is TRBV3-1 (or the pseudogene TRBV3-2), with 9 bases matching TRBD2. V dropped 6 bases and J dropped 5; count of bases not matched to a gene: 17. Germline loops: CDR1 LGHDT, CDR2 YNNKEL (reference sequence). This CDR3 spans 18 amino acids. DNA for the CDR3: TGTGCCAGCAGACAATTACTAAAAAGCGGGAGGATTAACAATGAGCAGTTCTTC. Its protein product is CASRQLLKSGRINNEQFF.

On this clone itself: Other DNA sequences in this sample translate to the same CDR3. The chain couples TRBV5-6 to TRBJ1-5; no clear D. Germline lookup yields CDR1 SGHDT and CDR2 YYEEEE. V lost 1 base to trimming and J lost 2 bases, with 7 bases between them. The CDR3 is made up of 14 amino acids. The CDR3 loop reads CASSLYGGNQPQHF. The DNA of the CDR3 is TGTGCCAGCAGCTTGTACGGGGGCAATCAGCCCCAGCATTTT.

This clone was seen just once. V is TRBV18 and J is TRBJ2-3; possible D gene TRBD1, 5 bases. Looked up from germline, CDR1 is KGHSH and CDR2 is LQKENI. Trimming took off 6 bases at V and 4 bases at J, with 11 bases between the two ends. This CDR3 is 13 amino acids long. The CDR3 DNA reads as TGTGCCAGCTCTCTCCGACAGTCAGATACGCAGTATTTT. Translating it yields CASSLRQSDTQYF.

The V gene is TRBV4-2, the J gene TRBJ2-1; 13 positions match TRBD2. V was pared by 4 bases and J by 6 bases, with 3 bases of the junction left unmatched. The CDR3 consists of 15 residues. CDR1 is LGHNA, CDR2 YNFKEQ, per germline. The CDR3 bases are TGTGCCAGCAGCCCCGGGACTAGCGGGATCAATGAGCAGTTCTTC. Its translation: CASSPGTSGINEQFF.

V usage is TRBV11-3 and J usage is TRBJ2-1; 9 bases map to TRBD1. The germline gives CDR1 SGHNT, CDR2 YENEEA. Unmatched junction bases numbered 5, after V lost 5 bases and J lost 3 bases. The CDR3 runs to 15 residues. For the CDR3, the DNA is TGTGCCAGCAGCACCGACAGGGGGAGCTACAATGAGCAGTTCTTC. Protein: CASSTDRGSYNEQFF.

The rearrangement links TRBV6-2 or TRBV6-3 to TRBJ1-1; D may be TRBD1 (5 bases). Trimming took 2 bases from V and 7 from J, leaving 8 bases between them. The CDR3 covers 12 residues. Germline V CDR1 and CDR2: MNHEY, SVGEGT. The DNA for the CDR3 is TGTGCCAGCAGTTACGGGGGAGGTGAAGCTTTCTTT. Amino acids: CASSYGGGEAFF.

This clone was seen a few times. The gene calls are TRBV21-1 and TRBJ1-2. TRBV21-1 is termed a pseudogene. The CDR3 consists of 16 residues. The CDR3 nucleotides read TGTGCCAGCAGCAAAGGCGGAGGGGTTCATCTCATGGGCTACACCTTC. It yields the protein CASSKGGGVHLMGYTF.

Of note for this clone: The junction shows a germline mismatch at one end, possibly a read error. The rearrangement joins TRBV5-4 to TRBJ2-3; weak D call: TRBD2 (6 bases). The CDR3 spans 9 residues. Germline-derived CDR1 and CDR2 are SGHNT and YYREEE (reference sequence). The CDR3 region is CASSPGLNF. The CDR3 nucleotides are TGTGCCAGCAGCCCGGGACTTAATTTT.

The genes are TRBV11-2 and TRBJ1-1; D might be TRBD1 (5 bases). CDR1 is SGHAT and CDR2 is FQNNGV in the germline V gene. The CDR3 loop spans 13 amino acids. Trimming took 4 bases from V and 4 from J, leaving 10 bases between them. CDR3 protein: CASSSLRGTEAFF. CDR3 DNA sequence: TGTGCCAGCAGCTCCCTTAGGGGCACTGAAGCTTTCTTT.

This chain links TRBV5-1 with TRBJ1-6; D ambiguous. Trimming cost V 4 bases and J 7 bases, with 12 bases left between them. Germline V gene sequence: CDR1 SGHRS, CDR2 YFSETQ. The CDR3 totals 14 residues. CDR3 sequence (DNA): TGCGCCAGCAGCCGGGAGGGCGGGAATTCACCCCTCCACTTT. Protein product: CASSREGGNSPLHF.

For this clone: The junction departs from germline at one end; a sequencing error may be responsible. This chain joins TRBV5-1 and TRBJ1-1; weak D call: TRBD1 (5 bases). The CDR3 sequence is 14 residues long. Germline values: CDR1 SGHRS, CDR2 YFSETQ. The CDR3 sequence is CASSLGDSLSFWDF. CDR3 nucleotide sequence: TGCGCCAGCAGCTTGGGAGACAGCTTGAGTTTTTGGGACTTT. Full variable domain (outside the CDR3, taken from reference TRBV5-1 and TRBJ1-1): KAGVTQTPRYLIKTRGQQVTLSCSPISGHRSVSWYQQTPGQGLQFLFEYFSETQRNKGNFPGRFSGRQFSNSRSEMNVSTLELGDSALYLCASSLGDSLSFWDFGQGTRLTVV.

This chain connects TRBV12-3 or TRBV12-4 to TRBJ2-7, with 8 bases fitting TRBD2. J was trimmed by 4 bases and V by 5 bases; bases with no gene match: 4. This CDR3 comprises 13 residues. CDR3 sequence: CASSMGTRYEQYF. CDR3 coding DNA: TGTGCCAGCAGTATGGGGACTAGATACGAGCAGTACTTC.

The gene calls are TRBV7-9 and TRBJ1-5; D is possibly TRBD1 (5 bases). V was cut by 3 bases and J by 3 bases, with 9 bases left in between. Germline CDR1 reads SEHNR; CDR2 reads FQNEAQ (reference sequence). The CDR3 totals 14 residues. The CDR3 coding sequence is TGTGCCAGCAGCTTGGGGGGGAACAATCAGCCCCAGCATTTT. It yields the protein CASSLGGNNQPQHF.

Only one count was recorded for this clone. This rearrangement joins TRBV19 to TRBJ2-7, with TRBD1 matching 9 bases. CDR3 length: 14 residues. The V and J ends lost 6 bases and 0 bases, in that order; junction bases with no gene match: 3. Germline V gives CDR1 LNHDA, CDR2 SQIVND (reference sequence). The DNA of the CDR3 is TGTGCCAGTAGCCGGGGACAGGGCTCCTACGAGCAGTACTTC. Residues: CASSRGQGSYEQYF.

This chain joins TRBV11-3 and TRBJ2-7; 7 nucleotides line up with TRBD2. The CDR3 length is 17 residues. The V segment lost 1 base and the J segment 4 bases; nucleotides outside the gene matches: 13. Germline lookup yields CDR1 SGHNT and CDR2 YENEEA. CDR3 nucleotide sequence: TGTGCCAGCAGCTTAGCAGTAGGACTAGGAGCTGGATACGAGCAGTACTTC. Translating gives CASSLAVGLGAGYEQYF.

This clone was recorded only once. The chain has TRBV5-4 and TRBJ2-5; D might be TRBD2 (5 bases). Germline-derived CDR1 and CDR2 are SGHNT and YYREEE (reference sequence). The CDR3 has 16 amino acids. Trimming shortened V by 0 bases and J by 2 bases, and 14 bases separated the two germline ends. CDR3 nucleotides: TGTGCCAGCAGCTTGGGGTGGGAACGGGGACAAGAGACCCAGTACTTC. This encodes CASSLGWERGQETQYF.

J is TRBJ1-1 and V is TRBV28; the match to TRBD1 covers 7 bases. The germline CDR1 and CDR2 sequences are MDHEN and SYDVKM. The CDR3 length is 16 residues. The junction had 9 bases not matched to a gene; V was cut back by 4 bases and J by 1 base. The CDR3 protein is CASSSYTGTANTEAFF. In nucleotides, the CDR3 is TGTGCCAGCAGTTCATATACCGGGACAGCGAACACTGAAGCTTTCTTT.